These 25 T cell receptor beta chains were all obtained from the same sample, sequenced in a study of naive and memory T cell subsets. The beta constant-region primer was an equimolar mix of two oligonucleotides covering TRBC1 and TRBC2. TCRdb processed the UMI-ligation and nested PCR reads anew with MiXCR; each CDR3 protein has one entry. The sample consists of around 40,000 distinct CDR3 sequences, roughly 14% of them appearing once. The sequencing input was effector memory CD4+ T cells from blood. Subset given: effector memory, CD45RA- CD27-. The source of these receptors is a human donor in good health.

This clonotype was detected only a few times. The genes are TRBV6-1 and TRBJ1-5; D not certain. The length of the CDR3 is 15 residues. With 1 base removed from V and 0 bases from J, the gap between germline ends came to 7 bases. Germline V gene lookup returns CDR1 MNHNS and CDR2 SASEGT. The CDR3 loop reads CASSEGSYSNQPQHF. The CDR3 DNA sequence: TGTGCCAGCAGTGAAGGGAGCTATAGCAATCAGCCCCAGCATTTT.

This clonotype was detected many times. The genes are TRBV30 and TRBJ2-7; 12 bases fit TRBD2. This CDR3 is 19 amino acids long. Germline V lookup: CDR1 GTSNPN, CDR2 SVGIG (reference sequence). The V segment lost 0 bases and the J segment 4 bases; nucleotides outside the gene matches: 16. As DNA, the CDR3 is TGTGCCTGGAGTGTACGACTAGCGGGAGCCCCGGGGCTGATGTACGAGCAGTACTTC. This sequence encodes CAWSVRLAGAPGLMYEQYF.

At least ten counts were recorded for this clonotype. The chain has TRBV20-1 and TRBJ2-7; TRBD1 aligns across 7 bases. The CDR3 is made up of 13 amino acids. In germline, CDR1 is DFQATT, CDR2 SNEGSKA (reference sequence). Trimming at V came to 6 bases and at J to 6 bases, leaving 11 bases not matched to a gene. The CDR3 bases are TGCAGTGCCCAGACAGGGACCGTGAGCGAGCAGTACTTC. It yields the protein CSAQTGTVSEQYF.

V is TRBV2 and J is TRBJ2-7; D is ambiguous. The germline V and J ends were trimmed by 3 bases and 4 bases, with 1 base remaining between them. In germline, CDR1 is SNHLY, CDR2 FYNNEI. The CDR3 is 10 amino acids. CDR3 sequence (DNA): TGTGCCAGCAGTGAGTACGAGCAGTACTTC. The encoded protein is CASSEYEQYF.

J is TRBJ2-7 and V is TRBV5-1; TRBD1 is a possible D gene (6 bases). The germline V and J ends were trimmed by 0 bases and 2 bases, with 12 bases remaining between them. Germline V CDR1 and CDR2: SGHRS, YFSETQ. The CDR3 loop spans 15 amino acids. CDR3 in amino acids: CASSLGQATTYEQYF. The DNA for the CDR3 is TGCGCCAGCAGCTTGGGACAGGCGACCACCTACGAGCAGTACTTC.

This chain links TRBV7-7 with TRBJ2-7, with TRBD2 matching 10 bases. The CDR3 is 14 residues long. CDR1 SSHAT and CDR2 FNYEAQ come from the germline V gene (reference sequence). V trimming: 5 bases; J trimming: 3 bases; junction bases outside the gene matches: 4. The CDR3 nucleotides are TGTGCCAGCAGCAGACTAGCGGGCAACTACGAGCAGTACTTC. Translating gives CASSRLAGNYEQYF. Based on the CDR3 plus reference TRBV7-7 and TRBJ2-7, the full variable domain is GAGVSQSPRYKVTKRGQDVTLRCDPISSHATLYWYQQALGQGPEFLTYFNYEAQPDKSGLPSDRFSAERPEGSISTLTIQRTEQRDSAMYRCASSRLAGNYEQYFGPGTRLTVT.

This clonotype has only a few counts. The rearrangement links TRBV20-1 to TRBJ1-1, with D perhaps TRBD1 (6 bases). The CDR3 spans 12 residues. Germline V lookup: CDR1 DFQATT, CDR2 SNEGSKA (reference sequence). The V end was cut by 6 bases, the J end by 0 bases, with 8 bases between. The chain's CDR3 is CSAGGLNTEAFF. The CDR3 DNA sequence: TGCAGTGCAGGGGGATTGAACACTGAAGCTTTCTTT.

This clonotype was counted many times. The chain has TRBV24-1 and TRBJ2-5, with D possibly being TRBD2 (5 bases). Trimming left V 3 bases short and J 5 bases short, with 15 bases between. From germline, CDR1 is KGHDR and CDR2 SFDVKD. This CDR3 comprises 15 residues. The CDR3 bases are TGTGCCACCAGTGATCCGAACCCAAGCGGTGAGACCCAGTACTTC. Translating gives CATSDPNPSGETQYF.

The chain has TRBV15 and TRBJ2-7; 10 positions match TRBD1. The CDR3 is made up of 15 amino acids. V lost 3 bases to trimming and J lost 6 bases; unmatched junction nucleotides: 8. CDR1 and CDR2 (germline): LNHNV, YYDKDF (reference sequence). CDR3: CATSRGGGTGVEQYF. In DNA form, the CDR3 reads TGTGCCACCAGCAGGGGCGGAGGGACAGGGGTCGAGCAGTACTTC.

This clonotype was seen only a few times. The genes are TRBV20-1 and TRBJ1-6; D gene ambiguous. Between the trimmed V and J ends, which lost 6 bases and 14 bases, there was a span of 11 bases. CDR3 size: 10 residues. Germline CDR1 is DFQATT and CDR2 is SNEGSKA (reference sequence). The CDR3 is CSAPLGALHF. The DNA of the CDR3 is TGCAGTGCCCCACTTGGAGCCCTCCACTTT.

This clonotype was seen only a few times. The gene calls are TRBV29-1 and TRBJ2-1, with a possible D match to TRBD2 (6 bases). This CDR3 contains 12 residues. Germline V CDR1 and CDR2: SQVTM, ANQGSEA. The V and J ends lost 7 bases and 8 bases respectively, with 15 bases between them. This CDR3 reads CSAGSPTHEQFF. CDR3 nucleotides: TGCAGCGCCGGGAGCCCAACCCATGAGCAGTTCTTC.

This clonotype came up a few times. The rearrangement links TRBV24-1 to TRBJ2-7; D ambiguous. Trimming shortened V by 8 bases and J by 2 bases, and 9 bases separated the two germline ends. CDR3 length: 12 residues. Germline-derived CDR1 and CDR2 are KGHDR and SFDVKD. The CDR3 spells CATMGSTYEQYF. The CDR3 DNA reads TGTGCCACCATGGGCAGTACCTACGAGCAGTACTTC.

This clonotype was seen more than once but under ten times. The CDR3 coding sequence is TGTGCCAGCAGCCGACGGACTAGCCAAGAGACCCAGTACTTC. It codes for CASSRRTSQETQYF. The chain has TRBV21-1 and TRBJ2-5; the DNA was not used to check the table's D call, TRBD2. TRBV21-1 is given as a pseudogene. The CDR3 covers 14 residues.

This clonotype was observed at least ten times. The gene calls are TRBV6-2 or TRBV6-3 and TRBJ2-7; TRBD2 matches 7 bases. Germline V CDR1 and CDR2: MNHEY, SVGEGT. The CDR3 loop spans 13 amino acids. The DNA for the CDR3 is TGTGCCAGCAGAGCTATCCAAGAAGCGGGAACTTCGGTC. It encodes CASRAIQEAGTSV.

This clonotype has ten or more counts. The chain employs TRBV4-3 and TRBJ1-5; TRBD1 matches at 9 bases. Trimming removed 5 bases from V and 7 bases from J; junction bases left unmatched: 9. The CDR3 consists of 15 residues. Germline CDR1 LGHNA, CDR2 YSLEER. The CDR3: CASSRETGGSQPQHF. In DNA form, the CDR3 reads TGCGCCAGCAGCAGAGAGACAGGGGGAAGCCAGCCCCAGCATTTT.

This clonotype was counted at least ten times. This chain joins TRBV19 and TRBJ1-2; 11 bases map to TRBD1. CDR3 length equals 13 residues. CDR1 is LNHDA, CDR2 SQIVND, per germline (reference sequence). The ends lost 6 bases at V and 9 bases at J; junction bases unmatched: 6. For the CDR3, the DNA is TGTGCCAGTAGAGGACAGGGGGCGGTCAGCTACACCTTC. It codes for CASRGQGAVSYTF.

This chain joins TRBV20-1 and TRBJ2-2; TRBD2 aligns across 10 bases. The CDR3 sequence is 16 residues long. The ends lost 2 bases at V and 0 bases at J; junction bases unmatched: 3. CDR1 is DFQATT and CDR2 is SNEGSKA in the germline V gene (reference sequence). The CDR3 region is CSARSSGRANTGELFF. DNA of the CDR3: TGCAGTGCTAGATCCAGCGGGAGGGCGAACACCGGGGAGCTGTTTTTT.

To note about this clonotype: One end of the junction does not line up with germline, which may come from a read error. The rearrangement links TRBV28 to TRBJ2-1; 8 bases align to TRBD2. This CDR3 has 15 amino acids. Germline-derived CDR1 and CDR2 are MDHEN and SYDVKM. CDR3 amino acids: CASSSAGTRVNEQLF. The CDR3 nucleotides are TGTGCCAGCAGTTCTGCCGGGACTAGAGTCAATGAGCAGCTCTTC.

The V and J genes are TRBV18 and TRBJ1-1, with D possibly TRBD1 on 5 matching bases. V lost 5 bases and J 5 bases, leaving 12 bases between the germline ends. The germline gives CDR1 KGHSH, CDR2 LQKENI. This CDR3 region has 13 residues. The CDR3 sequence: CASSEGMGTEAFF. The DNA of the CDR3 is TGTGCCAGCTCAGAGGGGATGGGGACTGAAGCTTTCTTT.

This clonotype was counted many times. The CDR3 region is CASSYRGSGSVETQYF. In DNA, the CDR3 is TGTGCCAGCAGCTACCGTGGAAGCGGGAGTGTAGAGACCCAGTACTTC. The chain couples TRBV7-2 to TRBJ2-5; 8 bases map to TRBD2. The length of the CDR3 is 16 residues. Trimming took 4 bases from V and 4 from J; bases not matched to a gene: 11. CDR1 SGHTA and CDR2 FQGNSA come from the germline V gene.

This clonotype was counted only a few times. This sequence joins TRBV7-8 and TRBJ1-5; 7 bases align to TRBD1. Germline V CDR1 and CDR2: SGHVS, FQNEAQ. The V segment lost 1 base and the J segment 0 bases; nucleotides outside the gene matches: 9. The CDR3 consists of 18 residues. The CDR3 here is CASSLDRQGLNSNQPQHF. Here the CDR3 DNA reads TGTGCCAGCAGCTTAGATCGACAGGGTCTGAATAGCAATCAGCCCCAGCATTTT.

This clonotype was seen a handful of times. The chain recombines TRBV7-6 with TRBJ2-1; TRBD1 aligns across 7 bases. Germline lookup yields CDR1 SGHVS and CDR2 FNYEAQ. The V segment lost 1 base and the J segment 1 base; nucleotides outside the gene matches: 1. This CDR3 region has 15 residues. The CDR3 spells CASSLGDRSYNEQFF. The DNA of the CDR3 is TGTGCCAGCAGCTTAGGGGACAGATCCTACAATGAGCAGTTCTTC.

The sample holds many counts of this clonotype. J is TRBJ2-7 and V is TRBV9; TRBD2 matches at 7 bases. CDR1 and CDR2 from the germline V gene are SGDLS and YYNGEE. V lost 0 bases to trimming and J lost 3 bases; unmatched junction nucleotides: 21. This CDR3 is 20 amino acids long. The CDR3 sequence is CASSVAPVLEGAGVGYEQYF. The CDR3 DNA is TGTGCCAGCAGCGTAGCACCCGTCTTAGAGGGCGCGGGAGTAGGCTACGAGCAGTACTTC.

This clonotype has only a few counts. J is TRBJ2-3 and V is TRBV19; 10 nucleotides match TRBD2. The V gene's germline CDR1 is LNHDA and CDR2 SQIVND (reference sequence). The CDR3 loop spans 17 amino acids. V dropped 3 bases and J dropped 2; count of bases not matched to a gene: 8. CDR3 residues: CASSIGLAGAFTDTQYF. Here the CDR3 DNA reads TGTGCCAGTAGTATTGGGCTAGCGGGAGCGTTCACAGATACGCAGTATTTT.

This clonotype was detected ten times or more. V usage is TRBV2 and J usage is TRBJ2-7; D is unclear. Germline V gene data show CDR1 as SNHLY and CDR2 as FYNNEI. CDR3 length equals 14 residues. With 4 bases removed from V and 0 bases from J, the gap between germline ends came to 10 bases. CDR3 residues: CASSVSRNSYEQYF. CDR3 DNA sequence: TGTGCCAGCAGTGTATCCCGGAACTCCTACGAGCAGTACTTC.